Here is one TCR beta chain with its context. This specimen comes from a study of technical replicates of blood from several donors. The protocol was immunoSEQ multiplex PCR, while the TCRdb copy is restricted to in-frame clones and leaves out a portion. The sample has 65,000 to 85,000 clones, 80% to 95% seen once; the top ten hold about 0.4%. The sequence was collected from a human donor in good health. The sequenced material came from T cells isolated from PBMCs.

The CDR3: CASSLESGFGYTF. The CDR3 coding sequence is TGCGCCAGCAGCTTGGAGTCAGGGTTTGGCTACACCTTC. The rearrangement joins TRBV5-1 to TRBJ1-2; D is perhaps TRBD1 (5 bases). The CDR3 is 13 residues long. V gave up 0 bases and J gave up 7 bases, with 10 bases separating them. The germline V gene encodes CDR1 SGHRS and CDR2 YFSETQ.